This entry is about one T cell receptor (beta chain). This entry belongs to a study of CD8+ T cells in alopecia areata. Treatment described: oral pan-JAK inhibitor, 5-10 mg twice daily. Extracted RNA was reverse transcribed, and the resulting cDNA served as sequencing template. Using immunoSEQ multiplex PCR, the repertoire was profiled, and TCRdb retains in-frame clones only, with some absent. The sample yields about 180,000 clones, roughly 50% seen once. The CDR3 runs to 13 residues. V lost 5 bases to trimming and J lost 5 bases, with 11 bases between them. Germline values: CDR1 SEHNR, CDR2 FQNEAQ (reference sequence).

This receptor was taken from a human donor with alopecia areata. The sequencing here drew on CD8+ T cells sorted from blood, taken at week 24, from a patient treated with tofacitinib. The chain has TRBV7-9 and TRBJ2-3, with D tentatively TRBD2 (6 bases). The CDR3: CASSPGTQDTQYF. The CDR3 DNA reads TGTGCCAGCAGCCCTGGGACTCAAGATACGCAGTATTTT.